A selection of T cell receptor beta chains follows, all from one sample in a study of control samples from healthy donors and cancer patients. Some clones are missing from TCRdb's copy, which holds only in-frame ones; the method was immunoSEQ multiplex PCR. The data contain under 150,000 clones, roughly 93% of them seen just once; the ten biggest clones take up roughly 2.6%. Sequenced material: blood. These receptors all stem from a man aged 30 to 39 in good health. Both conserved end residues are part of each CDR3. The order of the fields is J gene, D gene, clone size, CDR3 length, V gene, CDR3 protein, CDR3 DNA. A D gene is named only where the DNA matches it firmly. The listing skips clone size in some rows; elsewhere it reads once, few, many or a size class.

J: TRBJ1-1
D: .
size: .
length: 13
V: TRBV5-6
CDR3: CASSARANTEAFF
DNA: TGTGCCAGCAGCGCGCGGGCGAACACTGAAGCTTTCTTT

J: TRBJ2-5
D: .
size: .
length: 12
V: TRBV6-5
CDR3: CASTGQQETQYF
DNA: TGTGCCAGCACCGGACAGCAAGAGACCCAGTACTTC

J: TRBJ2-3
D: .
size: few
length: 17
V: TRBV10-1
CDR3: CASSESTAPQGTDTQYF
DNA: TGCGCCAGCAGTGAGTCGACAGCCCCCCAGGGCACAGATACGCAGTATTTT

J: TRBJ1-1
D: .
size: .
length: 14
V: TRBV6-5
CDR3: CASYRTALGAEAFF
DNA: TGTGCCAGCTATAGGACAGCCCTAGGGGCTGAAGCTTTCTTT

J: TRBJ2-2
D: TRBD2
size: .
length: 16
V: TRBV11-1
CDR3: CASSLLAGGNTGELFF
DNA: TGTGCCAGCAGCTTGCTAGCGGGGGGGAACACCGGGGAGCTGTTTTTT

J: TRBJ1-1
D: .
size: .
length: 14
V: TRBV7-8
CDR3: CASSLDHRGTEAFF
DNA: TGTGCCAGCAGCTTAGACCACCGGGGCACTGAAGCTTTCTTT

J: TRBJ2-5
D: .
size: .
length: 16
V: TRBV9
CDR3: CASSVGSGGLPETQYF
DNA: TGTGCCAGCAGCGTAGGTAGCGGTGGGCTTCCGGAGACCCAGTACTTC

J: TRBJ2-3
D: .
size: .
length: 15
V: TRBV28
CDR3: CASSQWTKSTDTQYF
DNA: TGTGCCAGCAGCCAATGGACAAAGTCGACAGATACGCAGTATTTT

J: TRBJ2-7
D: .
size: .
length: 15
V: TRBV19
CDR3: CASSIAGGGDYEQYF
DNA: TGTGCCAGTAGTATCGCCGGAGGAGGGGACTACGAGCAGTACTTC

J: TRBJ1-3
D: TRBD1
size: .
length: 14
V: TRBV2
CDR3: CASSEQGAGNTIYF
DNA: TGTGCCAGCAGTGAGCAGGGGGCTGGAAACACCATATATTTT

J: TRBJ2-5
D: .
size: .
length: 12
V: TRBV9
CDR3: CASSGGGETQYF
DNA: TGTGCCAGCAGCGGCGGAGGGGAGACCCAGTACTTC

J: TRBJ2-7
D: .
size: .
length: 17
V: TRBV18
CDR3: CASSPYVGAAAFPEQYF
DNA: TGTGCCAGCTCACCCTATGTTGGGGCAGCTGCGTTTCCCGAGCAGTACTTC

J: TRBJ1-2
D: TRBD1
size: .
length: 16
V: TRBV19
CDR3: CASSILTSGTAYGYTF
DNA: TGTGCCAGTAGTATCCTTACCTCCGGGACAGCCTATGGCTACACCTTC

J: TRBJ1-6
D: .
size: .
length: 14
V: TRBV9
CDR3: CAGSVGGPNSPLHF
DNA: TGTGCCGGCAGCGTAGGAGGCCCCAATTCACCCCTCCACTTT

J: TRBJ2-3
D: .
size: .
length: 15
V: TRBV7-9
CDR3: CASSPGGVQGDTQYF
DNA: TGTGCCAGCAGCCCCGGAGGGGTTCAAGGAGATACGCAGTATTTT

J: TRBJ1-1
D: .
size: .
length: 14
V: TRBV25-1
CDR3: CASSDPMRGTEAFF
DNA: TGTGCCAGCAGTGACCCCATGAGGGGAACTGAAGCTTTCTTT

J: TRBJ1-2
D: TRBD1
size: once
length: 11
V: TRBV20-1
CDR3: CSAATGGGYTF
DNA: TGCAGTGCTGCGACAGGGGGAGGCTACACCTTC

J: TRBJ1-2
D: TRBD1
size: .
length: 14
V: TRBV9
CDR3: CASSAHRGNYGYTF
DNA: TGTGCCAGCAGCGCACACAGGGGCAACTATGGCTACACCTTC

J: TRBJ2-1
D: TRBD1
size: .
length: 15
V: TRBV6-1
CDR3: CASSEGGQNSNEQFF
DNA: TGTGCCAGCAGTGAAGGGGGACAGAACTCCAATGAGCAGTTCTTC

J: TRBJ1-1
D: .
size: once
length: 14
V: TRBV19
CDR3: CASRPVGENTEAFF
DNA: TGTGCCAGTCGCCCGGTGGGGGAAAACACTGAAGCTTTCTTT

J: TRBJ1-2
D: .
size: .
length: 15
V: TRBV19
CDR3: CASSTKTGLGYGYTF
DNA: TGTGCCAGTAGTACGAAGACGGGGCTGGGCTATGGCTACACCTTC

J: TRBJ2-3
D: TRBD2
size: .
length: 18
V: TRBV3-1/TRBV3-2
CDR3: CASSRRRIAGVSTDTQYF
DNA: TGTGCCAGCAGCCGTAGGCGTATAGCGGGGGTAAGCACAGATACGCAGTATTTT

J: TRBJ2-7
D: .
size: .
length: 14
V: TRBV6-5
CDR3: CASSRAEQYYEQYF
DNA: TGTGCCAGCAGCCGGGCAGAACAGTACTACGAGCAGTACTTC

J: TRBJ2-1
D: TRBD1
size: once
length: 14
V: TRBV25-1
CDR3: CASSRQGGLNEQFF
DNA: TGTGCCAGCAGTCGACAGGGGGGTTTGAATGAGCAGTTCTTC

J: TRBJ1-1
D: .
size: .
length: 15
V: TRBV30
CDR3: CAWNAGKQGNTEAFF
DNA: TGTGCCTGGAACGCGGGGAAACAGGGGAACACTGAAGCTTTCTTT

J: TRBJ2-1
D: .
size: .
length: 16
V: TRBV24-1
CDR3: CATSDYSPTGYNEQFF
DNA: TGTGCCACCAGTGATTACAGTCCAACCGGTTACAATGAGCAGTTCTTC

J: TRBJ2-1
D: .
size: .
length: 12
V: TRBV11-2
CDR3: CASSLWPNEQFF
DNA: TGTGCCAGCAGCTTATGGCCAAATGAGCAGTTCTTC

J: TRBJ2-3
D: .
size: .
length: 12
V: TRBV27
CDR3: CASSPSTDTQYF
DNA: TGTGCCAGCAGTCCTAGCACAGATACGCAGTATTTT

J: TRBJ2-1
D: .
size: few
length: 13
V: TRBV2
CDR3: CARLARGTNEQFF
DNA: TGTGCCAGGTTGGCAAGGGGGACGAATGAGCAGTTCTTC

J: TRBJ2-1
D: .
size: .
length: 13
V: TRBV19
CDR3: CASSPWGQDEQFF
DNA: TGTGCCAGTAGCCCTTGGGGGCAAGATGAGCAGTTCTTC

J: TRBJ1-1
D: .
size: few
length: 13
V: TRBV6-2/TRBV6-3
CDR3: CASSYSANTEAFF
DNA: TGTGCCAGCAGTTACAGTGCGAACACTGAAGCTTTCTTT

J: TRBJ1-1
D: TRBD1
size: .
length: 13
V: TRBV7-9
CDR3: CASSLGTGFEAFF
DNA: TGTGCCAGCAGCTTGGGGACAGGTTTTGAAGCTTTCTTT

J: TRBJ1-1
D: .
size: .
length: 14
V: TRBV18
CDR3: CASSPPDLNTEAFF
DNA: TGTGCCAGCTCACCACCGGACCTGAACACTGAAGCTTTCTTT

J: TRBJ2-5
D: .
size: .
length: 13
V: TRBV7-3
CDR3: CASTSDGQETQYF
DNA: TGTGCCAGCACCTCCGACGGGCAAGAGACCCAGTACTTC

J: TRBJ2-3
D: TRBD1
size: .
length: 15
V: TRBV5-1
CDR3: CASSLYRGHTDTQYF
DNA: TGCGCCAGCAGCTTATACAGGGGGCACACAGATACGCAGTATTTT

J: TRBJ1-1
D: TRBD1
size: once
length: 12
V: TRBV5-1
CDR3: CASRGTGAYAFF
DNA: TGCGCCAGCAGAGGGACAGGGGCTTATGCTTTCTTT

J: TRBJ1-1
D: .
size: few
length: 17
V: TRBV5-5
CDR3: CASSRLGQRSYNTEAFF
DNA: TGTGCCAGCAGCCGCCTAGGCCAGAGATCTTATAACACTGAAGCTTTCTTT

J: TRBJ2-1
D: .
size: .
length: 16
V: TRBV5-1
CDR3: CASSLVGTFSYNEQFF
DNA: TGCGCCAGCAGCTTGGTTGGGACATTCTCCTACAATGAGCAGTTCTTC

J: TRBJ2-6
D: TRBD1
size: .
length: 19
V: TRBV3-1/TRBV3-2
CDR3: CASSLGEWDRGHGANVLTF
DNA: TGTGCCAGCAGCCTGGGGGAGTGGGACAGGGGGCATGGGGCCAACGTCCTGACTTTC

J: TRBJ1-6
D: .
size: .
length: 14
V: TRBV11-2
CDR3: CASSPAFHNSPLHF
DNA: TGTGCCAGCAGCCCGGCCTTCCATAATTCACCCCTCCACTTT

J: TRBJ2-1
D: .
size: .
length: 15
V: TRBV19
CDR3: CASSIDHRAYNEQFF
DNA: TGTGCCAGTAGTATAGATCACCGGGCCTACAATGAGCAGTTCTTC

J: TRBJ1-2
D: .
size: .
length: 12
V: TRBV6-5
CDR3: CASRVLYGSLTF
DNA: TGTGCCAGCAGAGTCCTCTACGGAAGCCTCACCTTC

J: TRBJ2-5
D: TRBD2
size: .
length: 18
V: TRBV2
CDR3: CASTFEWAGGLYQETQYF
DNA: TGTGCCAGCACCTTTGAATGGGCGGGGGGATTGTACCAAGAGACCCAGTACTTC

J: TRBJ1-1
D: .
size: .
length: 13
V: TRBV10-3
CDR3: CATLGGMNTEAFF
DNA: TGTGCCACTCTAGGAGGGATGAACACTGAAGCTTTCTTT

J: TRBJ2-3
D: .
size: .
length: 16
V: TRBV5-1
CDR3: CASSPLTRGETDTQYF
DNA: TGCGCCAGCAGCCCCTTGACAAGGGGCGAGACAGATACGCAGTATTTT

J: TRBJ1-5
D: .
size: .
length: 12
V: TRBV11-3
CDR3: CASSLDNQPQHF
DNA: TGTGCCAGCAGCTTAGACAATCAGCCCCAGCATTTT

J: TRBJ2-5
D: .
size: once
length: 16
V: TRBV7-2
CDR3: CASSLGYYGVQETQYF
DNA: TGTGCCAGCAGCTTAGGATATTATGGCGTACAAGAGACCCAGTACTTC

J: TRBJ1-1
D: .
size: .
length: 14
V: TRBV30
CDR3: CAWSKDFSNTEAFF
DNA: TGTGCCTGGAGTAAGGACTTCTCAAACACTGAAGCTTTCTTT

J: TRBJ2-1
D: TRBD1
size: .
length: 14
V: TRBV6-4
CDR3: CASSLDRGGNEQFF
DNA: TGTGCCAGCAGCTTGGACAGGGGCGGGAATGAGCAGTTCTTC

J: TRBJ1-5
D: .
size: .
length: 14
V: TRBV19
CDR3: CASSIGRDQRPQHF
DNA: TGTGCCAGTAGTATCGGCAGGGACCAGAGACCCCAGCATTTT

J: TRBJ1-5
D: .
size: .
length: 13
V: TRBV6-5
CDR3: CASRGLGNQPQHF
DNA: TGTGCCAGCAGGGGTTTGGGCAATCAGCCCCAGCATTTT

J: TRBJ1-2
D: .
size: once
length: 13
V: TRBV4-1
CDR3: CASSPPGGYGYTF
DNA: TGCGCCAGCAGCCCTCCGGGGGGGTATGGCTACACCTTC